This entry lists 25 T cell receptor beta chains sequenced from one sample in a study of blood T cell repertoires in COVID-19. Profiling relied on immunoSEQ multiplex PCR, and the TCRdb table lists in-frame clones only, not all of them. Found here are under 150,000 clones, around three quarters of them singletons; the top ten hold approximately 3.5%. The specimen sequenced was peripheral blood. Every receptor here comes from a man aged 55 to 70 with acute or convalescent COVID-19.

The V gene is TRBV2, the J gene TRBJ1-1, with a weak D call TRBD1 (5 bases). Germline V gene data show CDR1 as SNHLY and CDR2 as FYNNEI. The CDR3 is 15 residues long. Deletions cut 6 bases from V and 10 bases from J, with 24 bases between. CDR3 protein: CASRLGRGSDWGAFF. Written as DNA, the CDR3 is TGTGCCAGCAGGTTGGGAAGGGGAAGTGATTGGGGAGCTTTCTTT.

This rearrangement joins TRBV28 to TRBJ1-2; perhaps TRBD1 as D (6 bases). CDR1 and CDR2 from the germline V gene are MDHEN and SYDVKM. The germline V and J ends were trimmed by 5 bases and 5 bases, with 21 bases remaining between them. This CDR3 region has 16 residues. CDR3 in DNA: TGTGCCAGCAGTGATACCACCGGACAGTATCTATATGGCTACACCTTC. This gives the protein CASSDTTGQYLYGYTF.

The chain couples TRBV9 to TRBJ1-3; D gene uncertain. V shed 4 bases and J shed 1 base, with 12 bases lying between them. There are 15 residues in the CDR3. Germline values: CDR1 SGDLS, CDR2 YYNGEE. The DNA of the CDR3 is TGTGCCAGCAGCCCCCAGGTCACATCTGGAAACACCATATATTTT. It codes for CASSPQVTSGNTIYF.

In DNA form, the CDR3 reads TGCGCCAGCAGCCCAGACCCCGGACAGAAGTCCTACGAGCAGTACTTC. The encoded protein is CASSPDPGQKSYEQYF. The rearrangement links TRBV4-1 to TRBJ2-7; tentatively, D is TRBD1 (6 bases). Trimming took off 4 bases at V and 1 base at J, with 17 bases between the two ends. The CDR3 contains 16 residues. Per germline, CDR1 MGHRA and CDR2 YSYEKL.

The gene calls are TRBV9 and TRBJ2-3; the match to TRBD1 covers 9 bases. Germline-derived CDR1 and CDR2 are SGDLS and YYNGEE. The ends lost 0 bases at V and 2 bases at J; junction bases unmatched: 1. This CDR3 comprises 15 residues. CDR3 protein: CASSVDRGLTDTQYF. CDR3 DNA sequence: TGTGCCAGCAGCGTAGACAGGGGGCTCACAGATACGCAGTATTTT.

The chain employs TRBV2 and TRBJ1-5; the D gene is possibly TRBD1 (6 bases). Trimming took off 6 bases at V and 7 bases at J, with 16 bases between the two ends. Germline loops: CDR1 SNHLY, CDR2 FYNNEI. This CDR3 spans 14 amino acids. In DNA form, the CDR3 reads TGTGCCAGCAGCCGAGGGGGGGGAAGGCAGCCCCAGCATTTT. This codes for CASSRGGGRQPQHF.

In its sample, this clone was seen a few times. V gene TRBV28 combines with J gene TRBJ2-1; the D gene is possibly TRBD2 (5 bases). The V end was cut by 2 bases, the J end by 9 bases, with 17 bases between. This CDR3 region has 15 residues. Germline V lookup: CDR1 MDHEN, CDR2 SYDVKM. The DNA for the CDR3 is TGTGCCAGCAGTTTAGAACTAGTAAGAGGATCTGAGCAGTTCTTC. This sequence encodes CASSLELVRGSEQFF. Complete variable domain (other parts from reference TRBV28 and TRBJ2-1): DVKVTQSSRYLVKRTGEKVFLECVQDMDHENMFWYRQDPGLGLRLIYFSYDVKMKEKGDIPEGYSVSREKKERFSLILESASTNQTSMYLCASSLELVRGSEQFFGPGTRLTVL.

V is TRBV28 and J is TRBJ1-2; 9 positions match TRBD1. This CDR3 contains 15 residues. Germline V gene lookup returns CDR1 MDHEN and CDR2 SYDVKM. Unmatched junction bases numbered 14, after V lost 10 bases and J lost 5 bases. The CDR3, as DNA: TGTGCCATCGCACCCCCTAGAGACAGGGGGTATGGCTACACCTTC. Its protein is CAIAPPRDRGYGYTF.

The chain is built from TRBV20-1 and TRBJ1-2, with TRBD1 matching 11 bases. The trim removed 3 bases at V and 6 bases at J, leaving 9 bases unmatched. This CDR3 contains 15 residues. Germline assignment: CDR1 DFQATT and CDR2 SNEGSKA (reference sequence). Written as DNA, the CDR3 is TGCAGTGCTAGTTTCCACGGGACAGGGGGGGATGGCTACACCTTC. Translating gives CSASFHGTGGDGYTF.

The CDR3 loop is CASRGGGAEAFF. The CDR3 nucleotides are TGCGCCAGTCGGGGAGGGGGAGCTGAAGCTTTCTTT. V usage is TRBV4-1 and J usage is TRBJ1-1, with TRBD1 as a possible D gene (6 bases). Germline loops: CDR1 MGHRA, CDR2 YSYEKL. The length of the CDR3 is 12 residues. Trimming cost V 9 bases and J 6 bases, with 14 bases left between them.

In DNA form, the CDR3 reads TGTGCCAGTAGTCCAGGCGGGGGCAGTGGTGAAAAACTGTTTTTT. This codes for CASSPGGGSGEKLFF. The rearrangement joins TRBV19 to TRBJ1-4; D may be TRBD1 (6 bases). CDR3 length equals 15 residues. Per germline, CDR1 LNHDA and CDR2 SQIVND (reference sequence). Trimming left V 5 bases short and J 7 bases short, with 17 bases between.

A single count supports this clone. This chain uses TRBV4-3 with TRBJ1-5; no clear D. The CDR3 extends over 14 amino acids. Trimming removed 1 base at V and 11 bases at J, with 15 bases between. Per germline, CDR1 LGHNA and CDR2 YSLEER. CDR3 protein: CASSQVEGRFSQHF. CDR3 DNA sequence: TGCGCCAGCAGCCAAGTTGAGGGCAGATTTTCCCAGCATTTT.

A remark on this clone: Germline is not matched at one junction end, which may reflect a read error. The chain is built from TRBV7-2 and TRBJ2-3; tentative D call: TRBD2 (7 bases). Germline V CDR1 and CDR2: SGHTA, FQGNSA. The CDR3 loop spans 14 amino acids. The CDR3 sequence: CASTLGGGTDTQYF. CDR3 bases: TGTGCCAGCACCTTAGGGGGGGGCACAGATACGCAGTATTTT.

The gene calls are TRBV28 and TRBJ1-2; unclear D gene. V was cut by 5 bases and J by 0 bases, with 7 bases left in between. This CDR3 has 13 amino acids. Per the germline V gene, CDR1 is MDHEN and CDR2 is SYDVKM. For the CDR3, the DNA is TGTGCCAGCAGTGTGCAGGCTAACTATGGCTACACCTTC. As protein: CASSVQANYGYTF.

This clone is a singleton in its sample. The gene calls are TRBV24-1 and TRBJ1-2; TRBD1 matches at 8 bases. This CDR3 is 15 amino acids long. Per germline, CDR1 KGHDR and CDR2 SFDVKD. J was trimmed by 5 bases and V by 3 bases; bases with no gene match: 7. CDR3 coding DNA: TGTGCCACCAGTGATGAGGGACAGGAGTTTTATGGCTACACCTTC. This sequence encodes CATSDEGQEFYGYTF.

The chain carries TRBV18 and TRBJ2-7; the D gene is possibly TRBD2 (5 bases). Per germline, CDR1 KGHSH and CDR2 LQKENI. The CDR3 has 16 residues. Between the trimmed V and J ends, which lost 4 bases and 5 bases, there was a span of 21 bases. CDR3 region: CASSLASGGGLHEQYF. CDR3 DNA: TGTGCCAGCTCACTAGCCAGCGGAGGAGGACTCCACGAGCAGTACTTC. Complete variable domain (other parts from reference TRBV18 and TRBJ2-7): NAGVMQNPRHLVRRRGQEARLRCSPMKGHSHVYWYRQLPEEGLKFMVYLQKENIIDESGMPKERFSAEFPKEGPSILRIQQVVRGDSAAYFCASSLASGGGLHEQYFGPGTRLTVT.

The chain couples TRBV24-1 to TRBJ1-2, with 7 bases lining up with TRBD1. The V gene's germline CDR1 is KGHDR and CDR2 SFDVKD. Trimming removed 5 bases from V and 7 bases from J; junction bases left unmatched: 6. The CDR3 sequence is 13 residues long. For the CDR3, the DNA is TGTGCCACCAGTGCTAAGGGGGCGCTTGGCTACACCTTC. This encodes CATSAKGALGYTF.

The chain has TRBV5-4 and TRBJ2-3, with TRBD2 matching 13 bases. V gave up 2 bases and J gave up 0 bases; unmatched junction bases: 3. Germline loops: CDR1 SGHNT, CDR2 YYREEE (reference sequence). This CDR3 region has 17 residues. The CDR3 region is CASSFGTSGTSTDTQYF. CDR3 DNA sequence: TGTGCCAGCAGCTTCGGGACTAGCGGGACTAGCACAGATACGCAGTATTTT.

V and J are TRBV27 and TRBJ1-5, with 8 bases matching TRBD1. The CDR3 length is 17 residues. V was pared by 4 bases and J by 2 bases, with 10 bases of the junction left unmatched. The germline gives CDR1 MNHEY, CDR2 SMNVEV (reference sequence). CDR3 protein: CASSSGQAGVGNQPQHF. The CDR3 DNA follows: TGTGCCAGCAGTTCGGGACAGGCGGGGGTGGGCAATCAGCCCCAGCATTTT.

This clone was picked up one time. The V and J genes are TRBV30 and TRBJ2-3, with 8 bases lining up with TRBD1. Per germline, CDR1 GTSNPN and CDR2 SVGIG (reference sequence). V trimming: 5 bases; J trimming: 1 base; junction bases outside the gene matches: 5. The CDR3 length is 14 residues. DNA of the CDR3: TGTGCCTGGCGGTTGGGACAGGGCACAGATACGCAGTATTTT. Translated: CAWRLGQGTDTQYF.

J is TRBJ2-1 and V is TRBV7-9; maybe TRBD2 (5 bases). The germline V gene has CDR1 SEHNR and CDR2 FQNEAQ (reference sequence). Between the trimmed V and J ends, which lost 5 bases and 6 bases, there was a span of 14 bases. This CDR3 is built from 14 residues. The CDR3 DNA follows: TGTGCCAGCAGCCCCCTGGGTGAGGGCAATGAGCAGTTCTTC. Translated: CASSPLGEGNEQFF.

This chain joins TRBV7-2 and TRBJ1-5; 10 nucleotides agree with TRBD1. Germline values: CDR1 SGHTA, CDR2 FQGNSA. V lost 5 bases to trimming and J lost 7 bases; unmatched junction nucleotides: 2. The CDR3 spans 13 residues. The DNA for the CDR3 is TGTGCCAGCAGCCGGGACAGGGGACAGCCCCAGCATTTT. Amino acids: CASSRDRGQPQHF.

The gene calls are TRBV7-2 and TRBJ1-4, with 10 bases aligning to TRBD1. This CDR3 has 15 amino acids. Germline trimming cut 5 bases from V and 8 bases from J; bases unmatched to any gene: 8. Looked up from germline, CDR1 is SGHTA and CDR2 is FQGNSA. The CDR3 sequence is CASSPRQGAREKLFF. As DNA, the CDR3 is TGTGCCAGCAGCCCCCGACAGGGGGCGCGAGAAAAACTGTTTTTT.

This rearrangement joins TRBV2 to TRBJ1-1, with D possibly matching TRBD1 (6 bases). The CDR3 consists of 15 residues. The germline gives CDR1 SNHLY, CDR2 FYNNEI. With 11 bases removed from V and 3 bases from J, the gap between germline ends came to 22 bases. CDR3 protein: CAGGHPLGGDTEAFF. The CDR3 DNA reads TGTGCCGGCGGACACCCCCTAGGGGGGGACACTGAAGCTTTCTTT.

The chain carries TRBV6-5 and TRBJ2-3; 8 bases line up with TRBD2. The CDR3 contains 15 residues. V lost 1 base to trimming and J lost 3 bases; unmatched junction nucleotides: 3. The V gene's germline CDR1 is MNHEY and CDR2 SVGAGI. This chain's CDR3 is CASSYLAGSTDTQYF. CDR3 nucleotide sequence: TGTGCCAGCAGTTACTTAGCGGGGTCTACAGATACGCAGTATTTT.